The source of this T cell receptor beta chain is a study of blood T cell repertoires in COVID-19. Study as a whole: Some COVID-19 samples were acute and others convalescent; all came from the United States, Italy and Spain.

Living in roughly 25 US areas, the participants were between roughly 18 and 90 years of age. Per the original data handling: Amplification with reference gene primers provided the estimates of nucleated cell counts. Repertoires were generated with immunoSEQ multiplex PCR, while TCRdb's copy carries only in-frame clones and drops some. That table gives V, J and clone size, and the DNA gave D and trimming. The table shows a few hundred thousand clones, with 80% to 90% occurring only once. CDR3 length equals 15 residues. The V end lost 5 bases, the J end lost 7 bases, and 15 bases lay between the germline ends. Per germline, CDR1 SEHNR and CDR2 FQNEAQ (reference sequence).

Material: PBMCs or T cells enriched from blood (not recorded which). The TCR was taken from a woman aged 18-29 years who had recovered from COVID-19. V usage is TRBV7-9 and J usage is TRBJ1-6; D possibly corresponds to TRBD1 (5 bases). Written as DNA, the CDR3 is TGTGCCAGCAGCCCAAGTCGGGGGATGAATTCACCCCTCCACTTT. This translates into CASSPSRGMNSPLHF.